This TCR beta chain was identified in a study of blood T cell repertoires in COVID-19. On the study more broadly: Material from acute and convalescent COVID-19 was sourced from the United States, Italy and Spain.

Assay used: immunoSEQ multiplex PCR; TCRdb lists only in-frame clones, some missing. The table records about 120,000 clones, 82% of them present only once. In germline, CDR1 is SQVTM, CDR2 ANQGSEA. The CDR3 runs 15 residues. The ends lost 4 bases at V and 1 base at J; junction bases unmatched: 7. The sequence came from a human donor in a cohort sampled during active COVID-19. The chain uses TRBV29-1 and TRBJ2-5; 9 bases fit TRBD2. Sequencing input: peripheral blood. CDR3 DNA: TGCAGCGTTGCGAAGCTAGCGGGGTTCCAAGAGACCCAGTACTTC. This gives the protein CSVAKLAGFQETQYF.